The T cell receptor (beta chain) under discussion was sequenced for a study of a mutant IDH1 vaccine in newly diagnosed glioma. Indicated time point: week 23, last vaccination. Vaccination used 300 ug of mutant IDH1 20-mer peptide per dose, with topical imiquimod. The repertoire was sequenced with immunoSEQ multiplex PCR; TCRdb's copy has only in-frame clones and lacks some. The data hold 50,000 to 60,000 clones, with about 80% observed a single time. This clone has only one observation. Its antigen remains unknown. The sequenced sample was PBMCs, obtained from a glioma patient whose treatment included an IDH1 peptide vaccine. The TCR originated in a middle-aged man with glioma.

CDR3 in amino acids: CAWSLSGNEQFF. The CDR3 DNA reads as TGTGCCTGGAGTCTCTCGGGGAATGAGCAGTTCTTC. The genes are TRBV30 and TRBJ2-1; a possible D gene is TRBD2 (5 bases). This CDR3 contains 12 residues. Trimming took off 2 bases at V and 7 bases at J, with 9 bases between the two ends. The germline V gene has CDR1 GTSNPN and CDR2 SVGIG (reference sequence).